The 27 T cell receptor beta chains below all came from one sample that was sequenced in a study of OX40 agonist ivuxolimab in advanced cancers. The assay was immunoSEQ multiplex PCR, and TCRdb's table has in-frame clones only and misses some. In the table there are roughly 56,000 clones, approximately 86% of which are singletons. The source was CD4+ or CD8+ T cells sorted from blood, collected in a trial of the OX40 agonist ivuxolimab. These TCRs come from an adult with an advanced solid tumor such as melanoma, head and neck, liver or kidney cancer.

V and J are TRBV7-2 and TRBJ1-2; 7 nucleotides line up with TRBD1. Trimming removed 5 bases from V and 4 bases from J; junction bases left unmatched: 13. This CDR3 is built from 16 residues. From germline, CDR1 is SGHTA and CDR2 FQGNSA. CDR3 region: CASSPAGQTLIYGYTF. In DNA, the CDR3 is TGTGCCAGCAGCCCAGCGGGACAGACACTGATCTATGGCTACACCTTC.

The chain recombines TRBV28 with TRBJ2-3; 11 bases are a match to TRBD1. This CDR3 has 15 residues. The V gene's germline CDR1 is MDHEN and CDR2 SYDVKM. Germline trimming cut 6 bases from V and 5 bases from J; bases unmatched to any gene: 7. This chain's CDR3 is CASSIPGQGEDTQYF. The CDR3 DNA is TGTGCCAGCAGCATTCCGGGACAGGGGGAAGATACGCAGTATTTT.

CDR3 amino acids: CASSLDTHYGYTF. The DNA of the CDR3 is TGTGCCAGCAGCCTGGACACCCACTATGGCTACACCTTC. The gene calls are TRBV4-2 and TRBJ1-2, with D possibly TRBD1 on 5 matching bases. This CDR3 has 13 amino acids. Per germline, CDR1 LGHNA and CDR2 YNFKEQ. Trimming removed 4 bases from V and 3 bases from J, with 9 bases in between.

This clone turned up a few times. CDR3 residues: CASSGGTVSYGYTF. In DNA form, the CDR3 reads TGTGCCAGCAGCGGGGGGACAGTCTCATATGGCTACACCTTC. This sequence joins TRBV5-8 and TRBJ1-2; the match to TRBD1 covers 7 bases. This CDR3 comprises 14 residues. V gave up 4 bases and J gave up 5 bases; unmatched junction bases: 8. Germline CDR1 and CDR2: SGHTS and YDEGEE.

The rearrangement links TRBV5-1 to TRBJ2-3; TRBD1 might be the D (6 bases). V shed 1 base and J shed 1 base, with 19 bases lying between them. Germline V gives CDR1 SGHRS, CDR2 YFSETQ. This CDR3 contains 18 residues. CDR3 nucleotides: TGCGCCAGCAGCTTGCTCGTTACAGGGCCAAGGGGCACAGATACGCAGTATTTT. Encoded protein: CASSLLVTGPRGTDTQYF.

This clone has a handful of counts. The CDR3 DNA follows: TGTGCCAGCAGTGAAGTTGGGGGGCGCCGAGAAGCTTTCTTT. Translated, it gives CASSEVGGRREAFF. V is TRBV6-1 and J is TRBJ1-1, with D perhaps matching TRBD1 (6 bases). Germline loops: CDR1 MNHNS, CDR2 SASEGT. Trimming stripped 1 base from V and 8 bases from J, with 14 bases between. This CDR3 contains 14 residues.

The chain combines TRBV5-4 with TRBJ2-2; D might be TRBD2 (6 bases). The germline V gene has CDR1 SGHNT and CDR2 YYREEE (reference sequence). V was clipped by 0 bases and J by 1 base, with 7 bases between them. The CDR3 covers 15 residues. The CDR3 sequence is CASSLAGVNTGELFF. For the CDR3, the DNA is TGTGCCAGCAGCTTGGCGGGGGTGAACACCGGGGAGCTGTTTTTT.

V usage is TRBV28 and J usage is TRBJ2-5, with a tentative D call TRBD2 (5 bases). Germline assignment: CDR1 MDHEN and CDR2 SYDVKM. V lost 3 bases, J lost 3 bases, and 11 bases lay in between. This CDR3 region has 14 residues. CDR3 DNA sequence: TGTGCCAGCAGTTTTCGGTTGCGGGAAGAGACCCAGTACTTC. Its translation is CASSFRLREETQYF.

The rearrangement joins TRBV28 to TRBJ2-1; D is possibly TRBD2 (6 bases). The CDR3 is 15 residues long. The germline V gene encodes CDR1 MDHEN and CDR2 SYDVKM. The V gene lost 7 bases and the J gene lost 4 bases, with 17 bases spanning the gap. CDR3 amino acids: CASNKMGGSYNEQFF. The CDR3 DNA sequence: TGTGCCAGCAACAAAATGGGGGGTTCGTACAATGAGCAGTTCTTC. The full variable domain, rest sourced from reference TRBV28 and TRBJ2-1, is DVKVTQSSRYLVKRTGEKVFLECVQDMDHENMFWYRQDPGLGLRLIYFSYDVKMKEKGDIPEGYSVSREKKERFSLILESASTNQTSMYLCASNKMGGSYNEQFFGPGTRLTVL.

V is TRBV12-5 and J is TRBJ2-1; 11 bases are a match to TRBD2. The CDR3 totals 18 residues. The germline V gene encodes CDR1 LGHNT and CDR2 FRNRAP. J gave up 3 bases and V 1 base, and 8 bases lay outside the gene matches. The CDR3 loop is CASGLDIRGLAGYNEQFF. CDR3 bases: TGTGCTAGTGGTTTGGATATTAGAGGACTAGCGGGCTACAATGAGCAGTTCTTC. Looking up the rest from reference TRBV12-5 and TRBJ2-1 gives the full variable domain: DARVTQTPRHKVTEMGQEVTMRCQPILGHNTVFWYRQTMMQGLELLAYFRNRAPLDDSGMPKDRFSAEMPDATLATLKIQPSEPRDSAVYFCASGLDIRGLAGYNEQFFGPGTRLTVL.

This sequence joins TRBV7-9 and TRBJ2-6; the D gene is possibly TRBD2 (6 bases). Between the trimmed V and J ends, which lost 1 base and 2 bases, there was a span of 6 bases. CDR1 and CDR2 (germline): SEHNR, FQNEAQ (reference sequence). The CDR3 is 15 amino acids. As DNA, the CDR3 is TGTGCCAGCAGCTTAGGGACTACTGGGGCCAACGTCCTGACTTTC. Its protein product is CASSLGTTGANVLTF.

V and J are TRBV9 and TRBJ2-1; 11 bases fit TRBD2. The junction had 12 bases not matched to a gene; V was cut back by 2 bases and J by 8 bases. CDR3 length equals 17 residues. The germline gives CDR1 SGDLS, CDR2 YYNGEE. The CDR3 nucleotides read TGTGCCAGCAGCGTGGCTAGCGGGAGGCCCCCGGGGGATGAGCAGTTCTTC. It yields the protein CASSVASGRPPGDEQFF.

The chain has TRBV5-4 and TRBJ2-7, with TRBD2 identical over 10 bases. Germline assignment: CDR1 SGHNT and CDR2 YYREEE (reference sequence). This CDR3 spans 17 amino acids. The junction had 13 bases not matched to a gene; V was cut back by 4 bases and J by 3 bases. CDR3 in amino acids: CASSQERGAGGIYEQYF. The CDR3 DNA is TGTGCCAGCAGCCAAGAACGGGGAGCGGGAGGGATCTACGAGCAGTACTTC.

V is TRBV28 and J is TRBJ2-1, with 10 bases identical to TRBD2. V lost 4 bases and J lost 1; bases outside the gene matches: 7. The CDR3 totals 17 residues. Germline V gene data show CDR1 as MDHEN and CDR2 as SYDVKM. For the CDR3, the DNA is TGTGCCAGCAGTTCAGCTAGCGGGAGTAGGTCCTACAATGAGCAGTTCTTC. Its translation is CASSSASGSRSYNEQFF.

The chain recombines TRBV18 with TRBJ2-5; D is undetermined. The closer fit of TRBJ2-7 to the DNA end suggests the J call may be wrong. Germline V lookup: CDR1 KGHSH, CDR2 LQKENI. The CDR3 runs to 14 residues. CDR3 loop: CASSPSEFTYEQYF. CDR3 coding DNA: TGTGCCAGCTCACCATCAGAGTTCACCTACGAGCAGTACTTC.

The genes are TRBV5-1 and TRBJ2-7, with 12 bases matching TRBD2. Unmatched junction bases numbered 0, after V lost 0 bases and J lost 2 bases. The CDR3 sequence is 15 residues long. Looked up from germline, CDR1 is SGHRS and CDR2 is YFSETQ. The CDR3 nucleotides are TGCGCCAGCAGCTTGGGGACTAGCGGGACCTACGAGCAGTACTTC. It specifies CASSLGTSGTYEQYF.

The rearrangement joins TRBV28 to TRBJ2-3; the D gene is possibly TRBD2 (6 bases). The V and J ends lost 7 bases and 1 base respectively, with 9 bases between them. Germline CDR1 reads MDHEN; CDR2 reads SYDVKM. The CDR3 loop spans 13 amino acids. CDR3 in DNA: TGTGCCAGCACCCCTAGCGGCACAGATACGCAGTATTTT. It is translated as CASTPSGTDTQYF.

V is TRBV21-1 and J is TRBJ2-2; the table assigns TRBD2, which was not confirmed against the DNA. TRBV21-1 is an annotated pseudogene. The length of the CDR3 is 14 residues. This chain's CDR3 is CASSKARGAGELFF. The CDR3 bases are TGTGCCAGCAGCAAAGCACGCGGGGCCGGGGAGCTGTTTTTT.

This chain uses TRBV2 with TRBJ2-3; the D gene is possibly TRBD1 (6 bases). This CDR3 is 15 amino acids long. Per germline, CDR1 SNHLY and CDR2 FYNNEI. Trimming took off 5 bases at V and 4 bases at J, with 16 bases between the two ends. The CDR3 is CASSSGTRSADTQYF. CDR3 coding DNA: TGTGCCAGCAGTTCCGGGACAAGGAGTGCAGATACGCAGTATTTT.

The DNA for the CDR3 is TGCGCCAGCAGCTTGGCGTCCACCCCAGAGACCCAGTACTTC. Translated, it gives CASSLASTPETQYF. The V gene is TRBV5-1, the J gene TRBJ2-5; D call uncertain. Germline loops: CDR1 SGHRS, CDR2 YFSETQ. V was shortened by 0 bases and J by 4 bases, with 10 bases between the two germline ends. This CDR3 comprises 14 residues.

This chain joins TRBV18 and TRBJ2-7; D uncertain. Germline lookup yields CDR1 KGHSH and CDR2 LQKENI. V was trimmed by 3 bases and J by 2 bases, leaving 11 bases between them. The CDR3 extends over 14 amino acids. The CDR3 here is CASSPFDQAYEQYF. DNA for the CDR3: TGTGCCAGCTCACCCTTTGACCAAGCCTACGAGCAGTACTTC.

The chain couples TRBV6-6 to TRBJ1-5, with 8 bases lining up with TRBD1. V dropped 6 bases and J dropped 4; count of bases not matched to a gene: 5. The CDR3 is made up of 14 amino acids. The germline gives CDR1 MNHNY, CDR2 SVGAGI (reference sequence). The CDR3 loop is CASRPGQGNQPQHF. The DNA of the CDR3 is TGTGCCAGCAGACCCGGACAGGGTAATCAGCCCCAGCATTTT.

The CDR3 bases are TGTGCCAGCAGTCATCTAGCGGGGGTCTACAATGAGCAGTTCTTC. Amino acid sequence: CASSHLAGVYNEQFF. This sequence joins TRBV11-2 and TRBJ2-1; 10 nucleotides line up with TRBD2. CDR1 and CDR2 (germline): SGHAT, FQNNGV. V lost 6 bases and J lost 3; bases outside the gene matches: 5. This CDR3 comprises 15 residues. The full variable domain, its missing parts supplied by reference TRBV11-2 and TRBJ2-1, is EAGVAQSPRYKIIEKRQSVAFWCNPISGHATLYWYQQILGQGPKLLIQFQNNGVVDDSQLPKDRFSAERLKGVDSTLKIQPAKLEDSAVYLCASSHLAGVYNEQFFGPGTRLTVL.

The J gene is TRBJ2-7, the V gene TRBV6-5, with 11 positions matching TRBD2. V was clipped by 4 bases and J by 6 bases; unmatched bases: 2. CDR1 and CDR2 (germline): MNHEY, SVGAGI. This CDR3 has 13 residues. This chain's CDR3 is CASSSGLAVEQYF. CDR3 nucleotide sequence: TGTGCCAGCAGTTCGGGACTAGCGGTCGAGCAGTACTTC.

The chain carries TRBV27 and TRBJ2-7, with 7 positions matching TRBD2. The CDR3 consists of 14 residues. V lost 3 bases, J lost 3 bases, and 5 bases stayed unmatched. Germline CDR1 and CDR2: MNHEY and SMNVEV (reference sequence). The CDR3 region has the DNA TGTGCCAGCAGTTTGAATGGCGGGAGCTACGAGCAGTACTTC. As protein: CASSLNGGSYEQYF.

CDR3 nucleotide sequence: TGTGCCAGTGGCCCTAGCGGGAGGGCCTTCGGGGAGCTGTTTTTT. Its protein product is CASGPSGRAFGELFF. The chain couples TRBV19 to TRBJ2-2; 12 positions agree with TRBD2. Germline CDR1 reads LNHDA; CDR2 reads SQIVND (reference sequence). The CDR3 runs to 15 residues. Losses at the gene ends were 8 bases for V and 7 bases for J; bases not matched to a gene: 8.

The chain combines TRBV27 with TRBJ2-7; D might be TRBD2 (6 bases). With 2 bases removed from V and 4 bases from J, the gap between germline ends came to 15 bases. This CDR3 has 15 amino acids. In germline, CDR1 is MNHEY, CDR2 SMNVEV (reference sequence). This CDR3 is CASSLMEGWLYEQYF. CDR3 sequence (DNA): TGTGCCAGCAGTTTAATGGAGGGATGGTTGTACGAGCAGTACTTC.